This T cell receptor beta chain was sequenced for a study of T cell responses to AZD1222 COVID-19 vaccine. Whole-study results and caveats: Spike-specific TCR breadth and depth grew following two AZD1222 doses. Females made up more of the donors, who were largely white British, and clonal diversity may have come out too low. Only a handful of people who got AZD1222 tested seropositive at baseline. CD4 TCRs linked to vaccination spanned spike, dominating at 160-218 and 743-854.

TCRdb keeps only in-frame clones here, not all; method: immunoSEQ multiplex PCR. This table holds 95,000 or so clones, roughly 90% found once. This clone was picked up a small number of times. Its antigen is still unknown. Germline CDR1 SGDLS, CDR2 YYNGEE. After removal of 3 bases from V and 7 bases from J, the junction contained 6 bases not matched to a gene. The CDR3 is 16 residues long. The chain is built from TRBV9 and TRBJ1-6, with 11 bases lining up with TRBD1. Sample: peripheral blood, taken on day 0 of MenACWY control vaccination. The TCR was taken from an adult in good health. In nucleotides, the CDR3 is TGTGCCAGCAGCGAAACCGGACAGGGGGCCAATTCACCCCTCCACTTT. This gives the protein CASSETGQGANSPLHF.